This TCR beta chain was identified during a study of beta chain features in type 1 diabetes. Whole-study findings and limits: In patients and controls equally, PCR might favor templates that are shorter. Among patients, naive, central memory and Treg TCRB repertoires appeared more similar than among healthy donors. Moderate yet significant TCRB CDR3 shortening was seen in Type 1 diabetes patients in all four CD4+ subsets.

Note on this clone: Its specificity is not known.

Sorting that relied on CD45RO/CCR7/CD25/CD127/CD95/CD27 yielded CD4+ naive, central memory, regulatory and stem cell-like memory cells. Purities over 98% were achieved in all sorted populations. TCRB transcripts that were expressed got sequenced, as all of the isolated RNA had been reverse transcribed. Profiled with immunoSEQ multiplex PCR; TCRdb holds only in-frame clones, not every one. The sample lists some 240,000 clones; 16% were seen once. Per the germline V gene, CDR1 is SQVTM and CDR2 is ANQGSEA. This CDR3 spans 13 amino acids. V gave up 7 bases and J gave up 1 base, with 13 bases separating them.

This TCR derives from a man aged 30-40 years with type 1 diabetes. The chain uses TRBV29-1 and TRBJ1-2; D is ambiguous. The specimen sequenced was naive CD4+ T cells from blood. CDR3 sequence reads: CSAASSLNYGYTF. The CDR3 bases are TGCAGCGCCGCATCATCACTTAACTATGGCTACACCTTC.